This is a list of T cell receptor beta chains from one sample in a study of blood T cell repertoires in COVID-19. Method: immunoSEQ multiplex PCR; TCRdb's copy keeps in-frame clones and lacks some. Among tens of thousands of clones, 84% were seen once, and the ten largest hold 1.6%. Material for sequencing was peripheral blood. Source of these receptors: a man in his fifties with acute or convalescent COVID-19. The conserved cysteine and the conserved F or W are not part of the CDR3 here. D genes are given only for firm matches.

V gene	D gene	CDR3 length	J gene	CDR3 protein
TRBV6-5	NA	13	TRBJ1-5	ASSRDFTSNQPQH
TRBV6-2/TRBV6-3	NA	14	TRBJ1-3	ASSYRGTYSGNTIY
TRBV11-3	TRBD2	12	TRBJ2-7	ASSPIAGSVEQY
TRBV7-8	NA	12	TRBJ2-3	ASSLKVGGDTQY
TRBV4-1	TRBD2	14	TRBJ2-1	ASSLPSGGRVNEQF
TRBV4-1	NA	14	TRBJ1-5	ASSPAGSAGNQPQH
TRBV28	TRBD1	13	TRBJ1-4	ATTIGTGFNEKLF
TRBV5-1	NA	13	TRBJ2-3	ASSPFAGHTDTQY
TRBV10-3	TRBD1	13	TRBJ2-7	AISEPARQGDEQY
TRBV7-7	TRBD1	11	TRBJ2-5	ASSPGQGETQY
TRBV4-3	TRBD2	13	TRBJ2-7	ASSQSSGSSYEQY
TRBV27	TRBD1	14	TRBJ2-7	ASRRRTGGLEYEQY
TRBV7-2	TRBD2	13	TRBJ2-1	ASSLFRTSGNEQF
TRBV18	NA	12	TRBJ2-7	ASSPIPPSGEQY
TRBV5-4	TRBD2	14	TRBJ2-3	ASSSLAGMSTDTQY
TRBV27	NA	13	TRBJ1-2	ASRYSQDTYYGYT
TRBV5-6	TRBD1	13	TRBJ1-2	ASSLGDRGDYGYT
TRBV7-4	NA	13	TRBJ1-1	ASSFIRGRCYGAF
TRBV5-1	TRBD2	15	TRBJ2-1	ASSPEAGLPSYNEQF
TRBV27	NA	13	TRBJ1-2	ASTFTGRANYGYT
TRBV5-1	NA	13	TRBJ1-3	ASSGTGLSGNTIY
TRBV6-5	NA	13	TRBJ2-1	ASSPAGGSYNEQF
TRBV7-2	TRBD1	15	TRBJ1-4	ASSLDPWDRGNEKLF
TRBV28	NA	16	TRBJ2-7	ASSLTLSFAIGGYEQY
TRBV7-7	TRBD2	13	TRBJ2-1	ASSPIGLASYEQF
TRBV30	TRBD1	14	TRBJ1-1	AWSLRRGQGATEAF
TRBV9	NA	14	TRBJ2-7	ASSVGVRGGDYEQY
TRBV10-2	TRBD2	13	TRBJ2-3	ASSAASGGRDTQY
TRBV28	TRBD1	13	TRBJ1-2	ASSLSRTGSRGYT
TRBV14	TRBD2	13	TRBJ2-7	ASSQAQRGTYEQY
TRBV4-1	TRBD1	13	TRBJ2-7	ASSQATGGSYEQY
TRBV7-9	TRBD1	15	TRBJ2-2	ASSSKGGQGPTGELF
TRBV7-8	TRBD2	14	TRBJ2-3	ASSVRTSDGTDTQY
TRBV28	NA	10	TRBJ1-1	ASNGRRTEAF
TRBV7-2	NA	12	TRBJ1-2	ASSLSRLNYGYT
TRBV5-1	TRBD1	13	TRBJ2-1	ASSLGTGGGNEQF
TRBV28	TRBD2	11	TRBJ2-7	ASRGSGSPEQY
TRBV24-1	TRBD2	14	TRBJ2-3	ATSVGSGALPDTQY
TRBV29-1	NA	11	TRBJ2-5	SVAGNSQETQY
TRBV9	NA	12	TRBJ2-7	ASSVAVGSYEQY
TRBV6-5	TRBD1	13	TRBJ1-5	ASSYRQGVDQPQH
TRBV5-4	TRBD2	12	TRBJ2-5	ASKPGGGAETQY
TRBV6-5	TRBD1	12	TRBJ2-1	ASKDRGEYNEQF
TRBV28	TRBD1	12	TRBJ1-4	ASSSDRGDEKLF
TRBV27	TRBD1	15	TRBJ2-1	ASSRELGTGGYNEQF
TRBV7-2	NA	14	TRBJ1-2	ASSSPGTRLNYGYT
TRBV3-1/TRBV3-2	TRBD1	13	TRBJ1-6	ASRSDRADNSPLH
TRBV7-9	TRBD1	13	TRBJ2-7	ASSLGTGYRYEQY